The entry that follows covers one TCR beta chain sequence. Its target is unknown. V lost 2 bases and J lost 7; bases outside the gene matches: 13. The CDR3 is 17 amino acids. Per the germline V gene, CDR1 is LNHDA and CDR2 is SQIVND (reference sequence). The survey-level immunoSEQ assay was used. Clones were read by immunoSEQ multiplex PCR, and TCRdb kept only the in-frame ones, dropping some. Among around 25,000 clones listed, 85% to 95% were seen once. This sample is drawn from a study of multiple sclerosis patients with progressive multifocal leukoencephalopathy. Study-wide results and caveats: At PML onset, no shared TRBV or TRBJ gene usage was seen.

Time point given: approximately 12 months of natalizumab therapy. The V gene is TRBV19, the J gene TRBJ1-2; the match to TRBD1 covers 10 bases. The sequenced sample was PBMCs, obtained from a patient treated with natalizumab. This clonotype originated in a man aged 30-40 years with multiple sclerosis. This CDR3 is CASSIWGKGTGEVGYTF. CDR3 DNA sequence: TGTGCCAGTAGTATATGGGGAAAAGGGACAGGGGAGGTTGGCTACACCTTC.